These 5 T cell receptor beta chains were sequenced from one sample in a study of monozygotic twins with inflammatory bowel disease. TCRdb reprocessed the 5' RACE reads and reports one entry per CDR3 protein, with no DNA. The sample totals around 400,000 distinct CDR3 sequences. Sequenced input: blood. These receptors originate from a human donor with ulcerative colitis or Crohn's disease, or a healthy co-twin of an affected twin (not recorded which).

J is TRBJ2-7 and V is TRBV20-1; TCRdb reports TRBD1, a call that lacks DNA to check it against. The CDR3 is made up of 12 amino acids. CDR1 is DFQATT, CDR2 SNEGSKA, per germline (reference sequence). CDR3: CSEWDRGSEQYF.

The chain couples TRBV15 to TRBJ2-3; TCRdb selects TRBD1, and the lack of DNA leaves this call unchecked. CDR1 and CDR2 from the germline V gene are LNHNV and YYDKDF (reference sequence). The CDR3 covers 16 residues. The CDR3 here is CATSRGGQGSSGTQYF. The full variable domain, its missing parts supplied by reference TRBV15 and TRBJ2-3, is DAMVIQNPRYQVTQFGKPVTLSCSQTLNHNVMYWYQQKSSQAPKLLFHYYDKDFNNEADTPDNFQSRRPNTSFCFLDIRSPGLGDTAMYLCATSRGGQGSSGTQYFGPGTRLTVL.

The chain links TRBV29-1 to TRBJ1-1; TCRdb calls TRBD1, which cannot be checked without DNA. CDR3 length equals 13 residues. CDR1 SQVTM and CDR2 ANQGSEA come from the germline V gene. This CDR3 is CSVDGGTTTEAFF.

The chain carries TRBV5-1 and TRBJ2-1; TCRdb's D call, TRBD1, is unchecked because there is no DNA. Germline loops: CDR1 SGHRS, CDR2 YFSETQ. The CDR3 is 15 amino acids. The CDR3 loop is CASSPLAGQVGEQFF.

The rearrangement uses TRBV11-2 and TRBJ1-1. The germline CDR1 and CDR2 sequences are SGHAT and FQNNGV. The CDR3 sequence is 14 residues long. The CDR3 protein is CASSLPTQNTEAFF.